This T cell receptor beta chain is from a study of control samples from healthy donors and cancer patients. Here immunoSEQ multiplex PCR was the method, and the copy in TCRdb shows in-frame clones only, minus some. In the table there are over 110,000 clones, 80% to 95% of which are singletons. What was sequenced was blood. This TCR was sampled from a man aged 30 to 39 in good health.

CDR3 region: CASTRGTYEQYF. Here the CDR3 DNA reads TGTGCCAGCACCAGGGGTACCTACGAGCAGTACTTC. V is TRBV25-1 and J is TRBJ2-7; D perhaps matches TRBD1 (6 bases). Trimming removed 7 bases at V and 2 bases at J, with 9 bases between. The CDR3 is 12 residues long. From germline, CDR1 is MGHDK and CDR2 SYGVNS.